These 25 T cell receptor beta chains were sequenced from one sample in a study of shared clonotypes between healthy human individuals. Clones were sequenced by immunoSEQ multiplex PCR, and TCRdb holds only the in-frame ones, with some missing. This table holds roughly 2 million clones, 95% found once. Sequencing was done on a sample of naive CD4+ T cells sorted from blood. As to subset: CD45RA+ positively selected. These receptors were taken from a man aged 18 to 29 in good health.

Only one count was recorded for this clone. The chain employs TRBV5-5 and TRBJ2-7; TRBD1 or TRBD2 may be the D gene (5 bases each). The CDR3 has 13 residues. Germline CDR1 SGHKS, CDR2 YYEKEE (reference sequence). V lost 4 bases and J lost 3, with 11 bases in between. The CDR3 spells CASSRWGNYEQYF. The CDR3 DNA sequence: TGTGCCAGCAGCCGTTGGGGGAACTACGAGCAGTACTTC.

The chain uses TRBV10-3 and TRBJ2-3; TRBD1 aligns across 8 bases. In germline, CDR1 is ENHRY, CDR2 SYGVKD. Losses at the gene ends were 0 bases for V and 6 bases for J; bases not matched to a gene: 5. The CDR3 is made up of 15 amino acids. CDR3 amino acids: CAISESDRGTDTQYF. The CDR3 nucleotides are TGTGCCATCAGTGAGTCCGACAGGGGAACGGATACGCAGTATTTT.

The chain uses TRBV19 and TRBJ2-5, with TRBD2 matching 10 bases. Germline V lookup: CDR1 LNHDA, CDR2 SQIVND (reference sequence). The CDR3 has 15 residues. V lost 3 bases, J lost 5 bases, and 6 bases stayed unmatched. CDR3 amino acids: CASSMGSGRRETQYF. CDR3 coding DNA: TGTGCCAGTAGTATGGGTAGCGGGAGGCGGGAGACCCAGTACTTC.

The chain's CDR3 is CASSFSLGNTQYF. In nucleotides, the CDR3 is TGTGCCAGCAGCTTCTCCCTCGGAAATACGCAGTATTTT. The chain couples TRBV7-6 to TRBJ2-3; D is ambiguous. CDR3 size: 13 residues. The germline CDR1 and CDR2 sequences are SGHVS and FNYEAQ. V lost 3 bases and J lost 7, with 11 bases in between.

The rearrangement links TRBV6-1 to TRBJ1-2; D might be TRBD1 (5 bases). This CDR3 has 16 residues. The V end was cut by 3 bases, the J end by 4 bases, with 18 bases between. Germline values: CDR1 MNHNS, CDR2 SASEGT. CDR3 residues: CASSDGAKTVIYGYTF. The CDR3 DNA reads as TGTGCCAGCAGTGACGGGGCAAAAACCGTAATCTATGGCTACACCTTC.

The chain recombines TRBV7-2 with TRBJ1-6; 8 bases fit TRBD1. The trim removed 5 bases at V and 8 bases at J, leaving 5 bases unmatched. The CDR3 sequence is 14 residues long. The germline CDR1 and CDR2 sequences are SGHTA and FQGNSA. DNA for the CDR3: TGTGCCAGCAGCCCGGGACAGGACTATTCACCCCTCCACTTT. This encodes CASSPGQDYSPLHF. Variable domain in full (rest from reference TRBV7-2 and TRBJ1-6): GAGVSQSPSNKVTEKGKDVELRCDPISGHTALYWYRQSLGQGLEFLIYFQGNSAPDKSGLPSDRFSAERTGGSVSTLTIQRTQQEDSAVYLCASSPGQDYSPLHFGNGTRLTVT.

With regard to this clone: The sample has other DNA sequences that encode this CDR3 too. The rearrangement uses TRBV28 and TRBJ2-7, with D unresolved. CDR3 size: 13 residues. Trimming left V 1 base short and J 2 bases short, with 6 bases between. Per germline, CDR1 MDHEN and CDR2 SYDVKM. CDR3 nucleotides: TGTGCCAGCAGTTTATCTGGCCCCTACGAGCAGTACTTC. Translation: CASSLSGPYEQYF.

On this clone itself: Other DNA variants within this sample encode the same CDR3. This sequence joins TRBV6-1 and TRBJ1-5, with D perhaps TRBD1 (5 bases). The CDR3 extends over 14 amino acids. The V end lost 3 bases, the J end lost 1 base, and 7 bases lay between the germline ends. Germline V CDR1 and CDR2: MNHNS, SASEGT. The CDR3 DNA is TGTGCCAGCAGTGAGGGACTGAGCAATCAGCCCCAGCATTTT. It is translated as CASSEGLSNQPQHF.

This chain links TRBV6-6 with TRBJ2-7; 7 nucleotides align to TRBD1. Germline trimming cut 4 bases from V and 3 bases from J; bases unmatched to any gene: 6. This CDR3 is built from 14 residues. The germline V gene has CDR1 MNHNY and CDR2 SVGAGI (reference sequence). CDR3 protein: CASSSGGRIYEQYF. DNA of the CDR3: TGTGCCAGCAGTTCAGGGGGTAGAATCTACGAGCAGTACTTC.

The CDR3 DNA reads TGTGCCAGCTTTCGGGGGGGGGATAATTCACCCCTCCACTTT. Its protein is CASFRGGDNSPLHF. The chain has TRBV28 and TRBJ1-6, with a weak D call TRBD1 (5 bases). CDR1 is MDHEN, CDR2 SYDVKM, per germline. Trimming cost V 8 bases and J 5 bases, with 13 bases left between them. The CDR3 is 14 amino acids.

The gene calls are TRBV6-9 and TRBJ1-2; TRBD1 matches 9 bases. The ends lost 6 bases at V and 5 bases at J; junction bases unmatched: 7. The CDR3 covers 14 residues. Germline CDR1 is MNHGY and CDR2 is SVAAGI. The CDR3 region has the DNA TGTGCCAGCAGAGGGACCGGGACAGGGTATGGCTACACCTTC. Translation: CASRGTGTGYGYTF.

The chain joins TRBV10-3 to TRBJ2-5, with no clear D. V was cut by 7 bases and J by 1 base, with 10 bases left in between. Germline-derived CDR1 and CDR2 are ENHRY and SYGVKD. This CDR3 has 13 residues. The CDR3 DNA reads TGTGCCATCAACTCGGGTCCCCAAGAGACCCAGTACTTC. This gives the protein CAINSGPQETQYF.

This clone was detected once. CDR3 amino acids: CASSLYVRGNTDTQYF. CDR3 sequence (DNA): TGTGCCAGCAGTTTATATGTTCGCGGGAACACAGATACGCAGTATTTT. J is TRBJ2-3 and V is TRBV27, with a tentative D call TRBD2 (6 bases). V was cut by 1 base and J by 2 bases, with 13 bases left in between. CDR3 length equals 16 residues. Germline V gives CDR1 MNHEY, CDR2 SMNVEV (reference sequence).

This chain links TRBV19 with TRBJ1-2, with D possibly TRBD1 on 5 matching bases. Trimming stripped 6 bases from V and 4 bases from J, with 18 bases between. The V gene's germline CDR1 is LNHDA and CDR2 SQIVND (reference sequence). The CDR3 spans 15 residues. CDR3 sequence reads: CASSTPEGRSYGYTF. As DNA, the CDR3 is TGTGCCAGTAGCACTCCCGAGGGGCGAAGCTATGGCTACACCTTC.

The chain employs TRBV10-3 and TRBJ2-1, with 7 bases matching TRBD2. The CDR3 loop spans 15 amino acids. Germline CDR1 and CDR2: ENHRY and SYGVKD. The junction had 11 bases not matched to a gene; V was cut back by 6 bases and J by 6 bases. CDR3 nucleotide sequence: TGTGCCATCAGGGAGCGGGGAGAGGCTACCAATGAGCAGTTCTTC. It translates to CAIRERGEATNEQFF.

This chain links TRBV30 with TRBJ2-7; 10 positions agree with TRBD1. Germline V lookup: CDR1 GTSNPN, CDR2 SVGIG (reference sequence). The CDR3 runs to 14 residues. J lost 4 bases, V lost 3 bases, and 6 bases had no gene match. The CDR3 coding sequence is TGTGCCTGGAGACGGGACAGGGGACCTTACGAGCAGTACTTC. This translates into CAWRRDRGPYEQYF.

The chain recombines TRBV7-9 with TRBJ2-5; D is uncertain. Germline values: CDR1 SEHNR, CDR2 FQNEAQ (reference sequence). The CDR3 extends over 12 amino acids. Trimming pared 6 bases from V and 5 bases from J, leaving 10 bases between. DNA for the CDR3: TGTGCCAGCAGTCCAGTCGCGGAGACCCAGTACTTC. Protein: CASSPVAETQYF.

J is TRBJ2-3 and V is TRBV6-5; D gene uncertain. From germline, CDR1 is MNHEY and CDR2 SVGAGI. Trimming cost V 2 bases and J 8 bases, with 5 bases left between them. The CDR3 loop spans 11 amino acids. CDR3 sequence: CASSYSATQYF. The CDR3 DNA is TGTGCCAGCAGTTACAGTGCTACGCAGTATTTT.

The V call is TRBV7-2, the J call TRBJ2-3, with D perhaps TRBD1 (5 bases). The germline V gene encodes CDR1 SGHTA and CDR2 FQGNSA. V was cut by 2 bases and J by 5 bases, with 11 bases left in between. The CDR3 covers 14 residues. The CDR3 DNA sequence: TGTGCCAGCAGCTTATACCAGGGTAAAGATACGCAGTATTTT. Translation gives CASSLYQGKDTQYF.

V usage is TRBV28 and J usage is TRBJ2-2, with a possible D match to TRBD1 (6 bases). Trimming removed 5 bases from V and 6 bases from J, with 16 bases in between. The CDR3 runs to 15 residues. Germline CDR1 MDHEN, CDR2 SYDVKM. The CDR3 loop is CASSLEFRGAGELFF. In DNA, the CDR3 is TGTGCCAGCAGTCTCGAATTCAGGGGCGCCGGGGAGCTGTTTTTT.

V is TRBV5-1 and J is TRBJ2-4; 11 nucleotides align to TRBD2. This CDR3 has 18 residues. The V gene end was trimmed by 2 bases and the J gene end by 0 bases; junction bases not matched to a gene: 7. Per the germline V gene, CDR1 is SGHRS and CDR2 is YFSETQ. The CDR3 bases are TGCGCCAGCAGCTTAGGACTAGCGGGCCAGCTAGCCAAAAACATTCAGTACTTC. It encodes CASSLGLAGQLAKNIQYF.

The V call is TRBV14, the J call TRBJ2-2, with D possibly matching TRBD1 (7 bases). The CDR3 sequence is 16 residues long. Germline loops: CDR1 SGHDN, CDR2 FVKESK. Trimming took off 3 bases at V and 2 bases at J, with 13 bases between the two ends. CDR3 DNA sequence: TGTGCCAGCAGCCAGGAGGGGACAGTAAACACCGGGGAGCTGTTTTTT. Protein: CASSQEGTVNTGELFF.

The chain joins TRBV28 to TRBJ1-1, with 9 nucleotides matching TRBD1. There are 14 residues in the CDR3. Germline CDR1 is MDHEN and CDR2 is SYDVKM. J gave up 5 bases and V 7 bases, and 8 bases lay outside the gene matches. The CDR3 here is CASILRDRVTEAFF. CDR3 in DNA: TGTGCCAGCATCCTCCGGGACAGGGTTACTGAAGCTTTCTTT.

V gene TRBV5-6 combines with J gene TRBJ2-2; no clear D gene. This CDR3 comprises 15 residues. Deletions cut 0 bases from V and 5 bases from J, with 11 bases between. Germline lookup yields CDR1 SGHDT and CDR2 YYEEEE. DNA for the CDR3: TGTGCCAGCAGCTTGGCCATGTTTTCGACCGGGGAGCTGTTTTTT. Amino acids: CASSLAMFSTGELFF.

The rearrangement joins TRBV15 to TRBJ1-2, with D possibly TRBD1 on 5 matching bases. Germline CDR1 LNHNV, CDR2 YYDKDF (reference sequence). V shed 0 bases and J shed 8 bases, with 13 bases lying between them. This CDR3 spans 14 amino acids. The CDR3 DNA sequence: TGTGCCACCAGCAGAGACGCGGGGGTTCGCGGCTACACCTTC. This encodes CATSRDAGVRGYTF.